Listed below are T cell receptor beta chains from one sample, sequenced in a study of blood T cell repertoires in COVID-19. Produced via immunoSEQ multiplex PCR; TCRdb's table is partial and in-frame only. The sample includes over 150,000 clones, about 80% of them seen just once. Sequenced material: peripheral blood. Receptors were obtained from a human donor with acute or convalescent COVID-19. The donor label of this sample is uncertain. The CDR3 runs from the conserved cysteine through the conserved F or W. A D gene is named only where the DNA matches it firmly. The listing skips clone size in some rows; elsewhere it reads once, few, many or a size class.

d_call j_call v_call clone_size cdr3_nt cdr3_aa
TRBD1 TRBJ1-1 TRBV4-3 . TGCGCCAGCAGCCAAGGGACAGGGGGCAAGAGGGGCCCTGAAGCTTTCTTT CASSQGTGGKRGPEAFF
TRBD2 TRBJ2-7 TRBV3-1/TRBV3-2 . TGTGCCAGCAGCCCGAGAGGGTTAGCGGGAGGTATCTACGAGCAGTACTTC CASSPRGLAGGIYEQYF
. TRBJ2-7 TRBV13 . TGTGCCAGCACATCGGGTGGCAGTAACTACGAGCAGTACTTC CASTSGGSNYEQYF
. TRBJ2-3 TRBV5-1 . TGCGCCAGCAGCTTGGGGCTAGCGTCAGATACGCAGTATTTT CASSLGLASDTQYF
. TRBJ2-7 TRBV21-1 . TGTGCCAGGCCTCAGGGGACCCACTCCTACGAGCAGTACTTC CARPQGTHSYEQYF
TRBD2 TRBJ2-1 TRBV6-5 few TGTGCCAGCAGTTCGTTGAGCGGGAGATCCTACAATGAGCAGTTCTTC CASSSLSGRSYNEQFF
. TRBJ1-2 TRBV19 . TGTGCCAGTCGTCCTTACGGGGGGGGAGGCTACACCTTC CASRPYGGGGYTF
. TRBJ1-1 TRBV10-3 once TGTGCCATCAGTGGAGGGAACACTGAAGCTTTCTTT CAISGGNTEAFF
TRBD2 TRBJ2-1 TRBV28 few TGTGCCAGCAGTCAAGGGACTAGCGTCTTCTCCTACAATGAGCAGTTCTTC CASSQGTSVFSYNEQFF
. TRBJ2-2 TRBV5-1 . TGCGCCAGCACGAGGGAAGGCTCCGGGGAGCTGTTTTTT CASTREGSGELFF
. TRBJ2-7 TRBV28 . TGTGCCAGCACCTCGACAGGCCCGTCCTACGAGCAGTACTTC CASTSTGPSYEQYF
TRBD1 TRBJ1-2 TRBV30 . TGTGCCTGGCAAAAGCCGGGACAGGGTGGCTATGGCTACACCTTC CAWQKPGQGGYGYTF
. TRBJ1-2 TRBV5-1 . TGCGCCAGCAGCTTGGCGACAGCGCGTGACTATGGCTACACCTTC CASSLATARDYGYTF
. TRBJ1-4 TRBV7-9 . TGTGCCAGCAGCCCCCAGCGGGTCGAAAAACTGTTTTTT CASSPQRVEKLFF
. TRBJ2-5 TRBV7-2 . TGTGCCAGCAGCTTAAGCAGGGACCAAGAGACCCAGTACTTC CASSLSRDQETQYF
. TRBJ2-3 TRBV7-6 . TGTGCCAGCAGCCCACTGAGACGAACAGGGGGGGGCACAGATACGCAGTATTTT CASSPLRRTGGGTDTQYF
TRBD1 TRBJ2-3 TRBV5-1 . TGCGCCAGCAGCATGGGGGACAGTACAGATACGCAGTATTTT CASSMGDSTDTQYF
. TRBJ2-7 TRBV7-6 . TGTGCCAGCAGCTTAGACTATGCCTCGGGAGAGCAGTACTTC CASSLDYASGEQYF
. TRBJ2-7 TRBV11-2 . TGTGCCAGCAGCCGAGGTCCCTACGAGCAGTACTTC CASSRGPYEQYF
TRBD1 TRBJ1-5 TRBV30 . TGTGCCTGGAGGCAGTCAGGGGGAACTAGCAATCAGCCCCAGCATTTT CAWRQSGGTSNQPQHF
. TRBJ2-4 TRBV10-3 . TGTGCCATCAGGAACGACAGTCAAAACATTCAGTACTTC CAIRNDSQNIQYF
TRBD2 TRBJ2-6 TRBV29-1 once TGCAGCGTTTCTGCGGGAGCTGGGGCCAACGTCCTGACTTTC CSVSAGAGANVLTF
. TRBJ1-6 TRBV5-5 . TGTGCCAGCAGCTTGTCAGGGCCAAATAATTCACCCCTCCACTTT CASSLSGPNNSPLHF
. TRBJ2-1 TRBV29-1 . TGCAGCGTTGATTCTGGTCAGGGGACCTACAATGAGCAGTTCTTC CSVDSGQGTYNEQFF
. TRBJ1-5 TRBV6-2/TRBV6-3 . TGTGCCAGCAGTTACGTGGGGGCCCATTATAGCAATCAGCCCCAGCATTTT CASSYVGAHYSNQPQHF
. TRBJ1-1 TRBV28 . TGTGCCAGCAGCCCACTGGAGACTGAAGCTTTCTTT CASSPLETEAFF
. TRBJ1-5 TRBV10-3 . TGTGCCATCGCTGGGGCCCCGGGGGATCAGCCCCAGCATTTT CAIAGAPGDQPQHF
TRBD2 TRBJ2-2 TRBV9 few TGTGCCAGCAGCGTATTGCGGGAGGGCGACGGGGAGCTGTTTTTT CASSVLREGDGELFF
TRBD2 TRBJ2-7 TRBV14 many TGTGCCAGCAGCCAGGTTACTAGCGGGAGCTCCTACGAGCAGTACTTC CASSQVTSGSSYEQYF
TRBD2 TRBJ2-2 TRBV7-9 few TGTGCCAGCAGCTTGCCGGGACTAGCGGGGCAAACCGGGGAGCTGTTTTTT CASSLPGLAGQTGELFF
. TRBJ2-2 TRBV7-9 . TGTGCCAGCAGCTTCGCGGGCATGGTCACCGGGGAGCTGTTTTTT CASSFAGMVTGELFF
TRBD2 TRBJ2-2 TRBV5-3 . TGTGCCAGAAGCTTTTGTCACATAGCGGGAGCGTTCAAGAACACCGGGGAGCTGTTTTTT CARSFCHIAGAFKNTGELFF
TRBD2 TRBJ2-4 TRBV29-1 . TGCAGCGTAGGTGCGGGAGCGAAAAACATTCAGTACTTC CSVGAGAKNIQYF
TRBD2 TRBJ2-1 TRBV7-2 . TGTGCCAGCAGCCCGACTAGCGGGAGGTTTGATGAGCAGTTCTTC CASSPTSGRFDEQFF
TRBD2 TRBJ2-7 TRBV27 . TGTGCCAGCCGGAGGGCGGGAGCCCCCGGGGAGCAGTACTTC CASRRAGAPGEQYF
. TRBJ1-6 TRBV30 . TGTGCCTGGAGTCCTATCTCCCAACTCTCACCCCTCCACTTT CAWSPISQLSPLHF
TRBD1 TRBJ1-2 TRBV7-2 . TGTGCCACCAGACAGGGGGCAGGCTATGGCTACACCTTC CATRQGAGYGYTF
. TRBJ2-7 TRBV7-3 . TGTGCCAGCAGCCCGGGGGGCGGGTTCGTCCACGAGCAGTACTTC CASSPGGGFVHEQYF
. TRBJ1-4 TRBV6-1 . TGTGCCAGCAGTGGGCAGACAGTGGGGTTTATCGAAAAACTGTTTTTT CASSGQTVGFIEKLFF
. TRBJ1-1 TRBV12-3/TRBV12-4 . TGTGCCAGCACCAGACAGTGGAACACTGAAGCTTTCTTT CASTRQWNTEAFF
TRBD2 TRBJ2-3 TRBV19 . TGTGCCAGTAGTATGGAGCTAGCGGGACTCACAGATACGCAGTATTTT CASSMELAGLTDTQYF
. TRBJ2-7 TRBV7-2 few TGTGCCAGCAGCTCTAGCCCGGGCAGTACCTACGAGCAGTACTTC CASSSSPGSTYEQYF
TRBD1 TRBJ1-1 TRBV7-9 . TGTGCCAGCAGCTTTTCCGGGACAGGGAATAATGAAGCTTTCTTT CASSFSGTGNNEAFF
. TRBJ2-3 TRBV7-2 . TGTGCCAGCAGCTTAGGACTAGTAACAGATACGCAGTATTTT CASSLGLVTDTQYF
TRBD1 TRBJ1-5 TRBV7-9 . TGTGCCAGGAAACTGAAAGGACAGGGGAAAGTTTTCAATCAGCCCCAGCATTTT CARKLKGQGKVFNQPQHF
. TRBJ1-2 TRBV7-2 . TGTGCCAGCAGCTTAGCGGCTACAGCTAACTATGGCTACACCTTC CASSLAATANYGYTF
. TRBJ1-5 TRBV9 . TGTGCCAGCAGCGTAGGTATCGTAGAGGGCGGTCAGCCCCAGCATTTT CASSVGIVEGGQPQHF
. TRBJ2-5 TRBV27 . TGTGCCAGCAGTTTATGGCAGGGTCAAGAGACCCAGTACTTC CASSLWQGQETQYF
. TRBJ2-1 TRBV27 . TGTGCCAGCAGTTTAAGGGCTAGCGCCCACAATGAGCAGTTCTTC CASSLRASAHNEQFF
. TRBJ2-2 TRBV18 . TGTGCCAGCTCACCACCAAGGGGCCTGGACGGGGAGCTGTTTTTT CASSPPRGLDGELFF
. TRBJ2-7 TRBV7-9 . TGTGCCAGCAGCTTAGTCCAGCGGCCCTACGAGCAGTACTTC CASSLVQRPYEQYF
. TRBJ2-2 TRBV3-1/TRBV3-2 . TGTGCCAGCAGCCAAACAGGGAAGAACACCGGGGAGCTGTTTTTT CASSQTGKNTGELFF
TRBD1 TRBJ2-5 TRBV29-1 . TGCAGCGTGGGGACAGGGTGGGAGACCCAGTACTTC CSVGTGWETQYF
TRBD2 TRBJ2-6 TRBV5-1 . TGCGCCAGCAGCTTGGAAAGACTAGCGGGAGTAGCTGGGGCCAACGTCCTGACTTTC CASSLERLAGVAGANVLTF
TRBD1 TRBJ1-1 TRBV27 . TGTGCCAGCAGTATCCACCGGGACAGGGGTCGGGACACTGAAGCTTTCTTT CASSIHRDRGRDTEAFF
TRBD2 TRBJ2-1 TRBV18 . TGTGCCAGCTCACCAAGATTGGCGGGAGCTGGCGAGCAGTTCTTC CASSPRLAGAGEQFF
. TRBJ1-4 TRBV19 once TGTGCCAGTAGTCCTTCAAACAATGGTAATGAAAAACTGTTTTTT CASSPSNNGNEKLFF
. TRBJ2-5 TRBV11-2 . TGTGCCAGCAGCTTAGGGTCCCTAGTCCAAGAGACCCAGTACTTC CASSLGSLVQETQYF
TRBD1 TRBJ1-5 TRBV30 . TGTGCCTGGAGTACCTACGGGACAGAGAATCAGCCCCAGCATTTT CAWSTYGTENQPQHF
. TRBJ2-7 TRBV9 once TGTGCCAGCAGCGTAGAGGGTAGCGGTACCTACGAGCAGTACTTC CASSVEGSGTYEQYF